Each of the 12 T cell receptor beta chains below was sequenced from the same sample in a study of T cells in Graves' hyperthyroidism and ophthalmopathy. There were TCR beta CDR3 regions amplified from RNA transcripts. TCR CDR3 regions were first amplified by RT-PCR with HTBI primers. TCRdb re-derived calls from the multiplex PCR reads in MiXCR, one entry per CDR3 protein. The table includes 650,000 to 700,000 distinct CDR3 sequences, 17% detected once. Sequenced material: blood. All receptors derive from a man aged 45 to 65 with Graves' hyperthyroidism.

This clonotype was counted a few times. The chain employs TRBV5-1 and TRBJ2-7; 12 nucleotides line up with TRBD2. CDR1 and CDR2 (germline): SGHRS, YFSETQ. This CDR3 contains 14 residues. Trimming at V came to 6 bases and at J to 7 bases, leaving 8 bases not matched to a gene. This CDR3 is CASTPGLAGWEQYF. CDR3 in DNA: TGCGCCAGCACCCCGGGACTAGCGGGCTGGGAGCAGTACTTC.

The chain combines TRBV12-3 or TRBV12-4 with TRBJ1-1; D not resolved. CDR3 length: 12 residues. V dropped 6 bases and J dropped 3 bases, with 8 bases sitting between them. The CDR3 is CASRLTYTEAFF. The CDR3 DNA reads TGTGCCAGCAGGCTAACCTACACTGAAGCTTTCTTT.

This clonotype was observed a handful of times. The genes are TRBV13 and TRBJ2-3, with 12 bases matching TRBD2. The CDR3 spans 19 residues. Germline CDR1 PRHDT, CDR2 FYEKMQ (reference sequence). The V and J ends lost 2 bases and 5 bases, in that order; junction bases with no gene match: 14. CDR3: CASSLMGGLAGRGQDTQYF. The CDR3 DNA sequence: TGTGCCAGCAGCTTAATGGGAGGACTAGCGGGAAGAGGCCAAGATACGCAGTATTTT.

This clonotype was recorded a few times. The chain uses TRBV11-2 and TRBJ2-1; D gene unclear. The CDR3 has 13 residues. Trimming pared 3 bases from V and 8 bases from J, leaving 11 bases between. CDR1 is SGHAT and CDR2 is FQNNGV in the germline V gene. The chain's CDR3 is CASSLAAVHEQFF. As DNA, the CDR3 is TGTGCCAGCAGCTTGGCGGCCGTACATGAGCAGTTCTTC. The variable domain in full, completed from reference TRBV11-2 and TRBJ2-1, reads EAGVAQSPRYKIIEKRQSVAFWCNPISGHATLYWYQQILGQGPKLLIQFQNNGVVDDSQLPKDRFSAERLKGVDSTLKIQPAKLEDSAVYLCASSLAAVHEQFFGPGTRLTVL.

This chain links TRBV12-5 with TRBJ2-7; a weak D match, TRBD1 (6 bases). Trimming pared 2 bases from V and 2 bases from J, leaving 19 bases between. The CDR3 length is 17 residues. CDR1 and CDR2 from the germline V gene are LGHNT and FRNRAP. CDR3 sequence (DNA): TGTGCTAGTGGTTTGCCACGACCCCCACAGGGAACCTACGAGCAGTACTTC. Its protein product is CASGLPRPPQGTYEQYF.

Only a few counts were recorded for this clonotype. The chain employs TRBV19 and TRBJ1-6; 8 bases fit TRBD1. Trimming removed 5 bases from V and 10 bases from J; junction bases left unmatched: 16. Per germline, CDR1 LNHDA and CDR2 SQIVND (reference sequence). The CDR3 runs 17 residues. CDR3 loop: CASSVTGGPRSESPLHF. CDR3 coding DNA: TGTGCCAGTAGTGTAACAGGGGGTCCAAGGTCGGAATCACCCCTCCACTTT.

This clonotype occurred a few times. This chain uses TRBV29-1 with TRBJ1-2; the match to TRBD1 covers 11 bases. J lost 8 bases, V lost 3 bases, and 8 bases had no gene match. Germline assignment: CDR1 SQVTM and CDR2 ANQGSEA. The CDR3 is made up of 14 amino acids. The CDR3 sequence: CSVEGQGGRQGYTF. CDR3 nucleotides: TGCAGCGTTGAGGGACAGGGGGGACGACAGGGCTACACCTTC.

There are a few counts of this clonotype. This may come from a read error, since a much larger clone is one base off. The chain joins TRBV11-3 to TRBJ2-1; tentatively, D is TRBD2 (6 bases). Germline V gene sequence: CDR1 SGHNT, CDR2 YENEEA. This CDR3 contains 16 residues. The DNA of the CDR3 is TGTGCCAGCAGCTTAGATAGCGGTGGCTCCTACAGTGAGCAGTTCTTC. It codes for CASSLDSGGSYSEQFF.

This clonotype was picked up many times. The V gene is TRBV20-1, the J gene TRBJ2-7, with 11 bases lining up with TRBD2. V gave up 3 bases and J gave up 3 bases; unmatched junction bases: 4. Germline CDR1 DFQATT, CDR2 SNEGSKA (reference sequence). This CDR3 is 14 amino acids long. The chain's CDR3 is CSARGLAEFYEQYF. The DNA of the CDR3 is TGCAGTGCTAGGGGACTAGCGGAATTCTACGAGCAGTACTTC.

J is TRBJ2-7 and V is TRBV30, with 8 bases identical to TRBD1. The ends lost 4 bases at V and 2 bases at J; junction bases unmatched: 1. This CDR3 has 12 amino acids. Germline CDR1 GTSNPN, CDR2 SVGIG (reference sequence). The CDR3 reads CAWNRGAYEQYF. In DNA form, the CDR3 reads TGTGCCTGGAACAGGGGGGCCTACGAGCAGTACTTC. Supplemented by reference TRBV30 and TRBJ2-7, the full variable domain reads SQTIHQWPATLVQPVGSPLSLECTVEGTSNPNLYWYRQAAGRGLQLLFYSVGIGQISSEVPQNLSASRPQDRQFILSSKKLLLSDSGFYLCAWNRGAYEQYFGPGTRLTVT.

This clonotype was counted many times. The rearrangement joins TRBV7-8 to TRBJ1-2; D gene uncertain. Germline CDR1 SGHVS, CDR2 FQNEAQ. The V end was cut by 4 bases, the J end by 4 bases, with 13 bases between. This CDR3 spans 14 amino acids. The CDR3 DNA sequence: TGTGCCAGCAGCTCCCCGAGAATGGGCTATGGCTACACCTTC. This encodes CASSSPRMGYGYTF.

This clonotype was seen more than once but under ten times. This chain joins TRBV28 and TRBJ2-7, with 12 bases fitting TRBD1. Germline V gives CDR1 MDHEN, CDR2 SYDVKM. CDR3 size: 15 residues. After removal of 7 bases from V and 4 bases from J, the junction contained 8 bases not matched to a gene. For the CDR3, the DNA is TGTGCCAGCAATAATCCGGGACAGGGGGCATACGAGCAGTACTTC. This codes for CASNNPGQGAYEQYF. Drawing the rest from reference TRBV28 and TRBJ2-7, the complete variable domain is DVKVTQSSRYLVKRTGEKVFLECVQDMDHENMFWYRQDPGLGLRLIYFSYDVKMKEKGDIPEGYSVSREKKERFSLILESASTNQTSMYLCASNNPGQGAYEQYFGPGTRLTVT.